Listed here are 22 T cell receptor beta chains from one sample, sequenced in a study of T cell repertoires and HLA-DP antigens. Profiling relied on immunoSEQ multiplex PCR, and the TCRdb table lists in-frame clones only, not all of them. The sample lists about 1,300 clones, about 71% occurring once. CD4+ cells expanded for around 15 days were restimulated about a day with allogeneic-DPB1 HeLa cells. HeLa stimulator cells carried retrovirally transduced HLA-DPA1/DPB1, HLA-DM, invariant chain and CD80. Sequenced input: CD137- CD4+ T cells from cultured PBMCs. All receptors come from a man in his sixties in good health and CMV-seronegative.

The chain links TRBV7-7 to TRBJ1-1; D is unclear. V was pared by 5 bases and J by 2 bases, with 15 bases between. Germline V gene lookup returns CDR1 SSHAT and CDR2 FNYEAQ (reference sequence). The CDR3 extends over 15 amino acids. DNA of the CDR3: TGTGCCAGCAGCGTGTACATCAATACCAACACTGAAGCTTTCTTT. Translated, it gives CASSVYINTNTEAFF.

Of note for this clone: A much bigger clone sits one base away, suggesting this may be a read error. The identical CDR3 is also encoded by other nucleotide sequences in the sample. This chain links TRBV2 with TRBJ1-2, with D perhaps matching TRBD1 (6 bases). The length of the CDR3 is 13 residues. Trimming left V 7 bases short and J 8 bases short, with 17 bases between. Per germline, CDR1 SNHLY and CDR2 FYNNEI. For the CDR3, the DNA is TGTGCCAGCACAACCGGGGGCGGAGGGGGCTACACCTTC. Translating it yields CASTTGGGGGYTF.

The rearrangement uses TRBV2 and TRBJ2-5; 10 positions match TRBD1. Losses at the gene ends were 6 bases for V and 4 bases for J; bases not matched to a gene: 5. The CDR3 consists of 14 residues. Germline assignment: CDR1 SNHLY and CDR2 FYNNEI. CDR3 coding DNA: TGTGCCAGCAGCCGACAGGGGGCAGGAGAGACCCAGTACTTC. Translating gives CASSRQGAGETQYF.

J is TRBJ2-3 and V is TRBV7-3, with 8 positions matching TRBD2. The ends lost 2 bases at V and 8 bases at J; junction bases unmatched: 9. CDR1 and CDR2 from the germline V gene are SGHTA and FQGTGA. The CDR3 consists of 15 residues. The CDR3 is CASSLQRESAGTQYF. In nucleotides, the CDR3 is TGTGCCAGCAGCTTACAGCGGGAGAGCGCTGGTACGCAGTATTTT.

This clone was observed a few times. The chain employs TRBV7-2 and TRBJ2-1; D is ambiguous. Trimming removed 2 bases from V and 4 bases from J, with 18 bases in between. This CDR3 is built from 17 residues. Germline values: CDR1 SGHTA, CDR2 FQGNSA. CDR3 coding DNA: TGTGCCAGCAGCTTAAGAGCGACGCGCGGCCAATACAATGAGCAGTTCTTC. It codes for CASSLRATRGQYNEQFF. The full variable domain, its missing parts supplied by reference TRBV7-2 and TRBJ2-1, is GAGVSQSPSNKVTEKGKDVELRCDPISGHTALYWYRQSLGQGLEFLIYFQGNSAPDKSGLPSDRFSAERTGGSVSTLTIQRTQQEDSAVYLCASSLRATRGQYNEQFFGPGTRLTVL.

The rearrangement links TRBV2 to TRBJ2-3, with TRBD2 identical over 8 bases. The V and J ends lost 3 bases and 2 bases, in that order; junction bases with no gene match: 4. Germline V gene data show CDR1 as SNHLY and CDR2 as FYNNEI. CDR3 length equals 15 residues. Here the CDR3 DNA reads TGTGCCAGCAGTGAGGAGCGGGGGCCCACAGATACGCAGTATTTT. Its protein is CASSEERGPTDTQYF. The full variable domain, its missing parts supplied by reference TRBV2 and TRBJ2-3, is EPEVTQTPSHQVTQMGQEVILRCVPISNHLYFYWYRQILGQKVEFLVSFYNNEISEKSEIFDDQFSVERPDGSNFTLKIRSTKLEDSAMYFCASSEERGPTDTQYFGPGTRLTVL.

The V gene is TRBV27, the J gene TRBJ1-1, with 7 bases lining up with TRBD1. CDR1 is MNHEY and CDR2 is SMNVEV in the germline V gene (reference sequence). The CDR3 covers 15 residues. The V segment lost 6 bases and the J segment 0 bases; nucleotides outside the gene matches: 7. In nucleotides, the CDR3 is TGTGCCAGCAGAAGGGGGCTGGAAATGAACACTGAAGCTTTCTTT. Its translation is CASRRGLEMNTEAFF.

CDR3 region: CASSPGLAGGGDTQYF. In DNA form, the CDR3 reads TGTGCCAGCAGCCCAGGACTAGCGGGAGGTGGAGATACGCAGTATTTT. V gene TRBV7-3 combines with J gene TRBJ2-3; 14 nucleotides align to TRBD2. The ends lost 5 bases at V and 5 bases at J; junction bases unmatched: 6. CDR1 SGHTA and CDR2 FQGTGA come from the germline V gene. There are 16 residues in the CDR3.

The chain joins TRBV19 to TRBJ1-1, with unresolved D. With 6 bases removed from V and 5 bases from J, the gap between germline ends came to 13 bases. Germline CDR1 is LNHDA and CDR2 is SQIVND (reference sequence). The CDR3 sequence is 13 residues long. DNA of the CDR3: TGTGCCAGTAGCCGCAAGGTGGGGACTGAAGCTTTCTTT. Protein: CASSRKVGTEAFF. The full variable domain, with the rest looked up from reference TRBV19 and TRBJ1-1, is DGGITQSPKYLFRKEGQNVTLSCEQNLNHDAMYWYRQDPGQGLRLIYYSQIVNDFQKGDIAEGYSVSREKKESFPLTVTSAQKNPTAFYLCASSRKVGTEAFFGQGTRLTVV.

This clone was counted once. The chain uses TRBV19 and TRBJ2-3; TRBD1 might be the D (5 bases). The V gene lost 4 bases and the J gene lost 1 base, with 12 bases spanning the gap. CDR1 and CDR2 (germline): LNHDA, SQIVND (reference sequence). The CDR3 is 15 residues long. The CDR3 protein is CASSSQGMGTDTQYF. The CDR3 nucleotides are TGTGCCAGTAGTAGCCAGGGCATGGGCACAGATACGCAGTATTTT.

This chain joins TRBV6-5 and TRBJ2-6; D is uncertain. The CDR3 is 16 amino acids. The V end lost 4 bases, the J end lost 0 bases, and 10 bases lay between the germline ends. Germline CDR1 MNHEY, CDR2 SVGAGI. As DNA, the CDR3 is TGTGCCAGCAGTTCTGTGAGAAGCTCTGGGGCCAACGTCCTGACTTTC. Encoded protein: CASSSVRSSGANVLTF.

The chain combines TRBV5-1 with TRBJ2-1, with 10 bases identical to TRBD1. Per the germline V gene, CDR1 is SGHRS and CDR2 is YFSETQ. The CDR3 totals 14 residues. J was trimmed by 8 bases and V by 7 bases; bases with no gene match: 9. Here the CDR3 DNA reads TGCGCCAGCCACCCGGGACAGGGGAACGATGAGCAGTTCTTC. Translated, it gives CASHPGQGNDEQFF.

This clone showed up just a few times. The CDR3 is CASSLTKGRELFF. In nucleotides, the CDR3 is TGTGCCAGCAGCTTAACAAAGGGCCGGGAGCTGTTTTTT. The chain employs TRBV7-3 and TRBJ2-2, with no clear D. This CDR3 comprises 13 residues. The germline CDR1 and CDR2 sequences are SGHTA and FQGTGA. V was shortened by 0 bases and J by 9 bases, with 8 bases between the two germline ends. The full variable domain, rest sourced from reference TRBV7-3 and TRBJ2-2, is GAGVSQTPSNKVTEKGKYVELRCDPISGHTALYWYRQSLGQGPEFLIYFQGTGAADDSGLPNDRFFAVRPEGSVSTLKIQRTERGDSAVYLCASSLTKGRELFFGEGSRLTVL.

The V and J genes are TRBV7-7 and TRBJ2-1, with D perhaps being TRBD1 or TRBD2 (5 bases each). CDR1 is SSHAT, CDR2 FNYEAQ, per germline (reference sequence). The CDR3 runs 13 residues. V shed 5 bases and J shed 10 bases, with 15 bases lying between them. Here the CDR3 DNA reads TGTGCCAGCAGCCCGGGACCGCCCAGCGAGCAGTTCTTC. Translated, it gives CASSPGPPSEQFF. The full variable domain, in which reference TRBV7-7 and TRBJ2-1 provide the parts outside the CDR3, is GAGVSQSPRYKVTKRGQDVTLRCDPISSHATLYWYQQALGQGPEFLTYFNYEAQPDKSGLPSDRFSAERPEGSISTLTIQRTEQRDSAMYRCASSPGPPSEQFFGPGTRLTVL.

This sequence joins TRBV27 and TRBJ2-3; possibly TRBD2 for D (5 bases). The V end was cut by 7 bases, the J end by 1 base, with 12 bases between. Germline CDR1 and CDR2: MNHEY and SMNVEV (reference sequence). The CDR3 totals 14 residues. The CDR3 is CASTPGTRTDTQYF. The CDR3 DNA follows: TGTGCCAGCACCCCGGGAACCCGCACAGATACGCAGTATTTT.

CDR3 coding DNA: TGTGCCAGCAGCTCAAACATGGACAGGGGCTATGGCTACACCTTC. Translated, it gives CASSSNMDRGYGYTF. This chain uses TRBV5-4 with TRBJ1-2, with 9 bases lining up with TRBD1. The CDR3 has 15 residues. V gave up 3 bases and J gave up 4 bases; unmatched junction bases: 7. Germline V gene sequence: CDR1 SGHNT, CDR2 YYREEE (reference sequence). Filled out from reference TRBV5-4 and TRBJ1-2, the complete variable domain reads ETGVTQSPTHLIKTRGQQVTLRCSSQSGHNTVSWYQQALGQGPQFIFQYYREEENGRGNFPPRFSGLQFPNYSSELNVNALELDDSALYLCASSSNMDRGYGYTFGSGTRLTVV.

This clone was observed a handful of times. CDR3: CASSEPGQGAHEQYV. CDR3 coding DNA: TGTGCCAGCAGTGAACCGGGACAGGGGGCCCACGAGCAGTACGTC. The chain is built from TRBV6-1 and TRBJ2-7; 12 bases are a match to TRBD1. V lost 2 bases to trimming and J lost 5 bases; unmatched junction nucleotides: 4. Germline V CDR1 and CDR2: MNHNS, SASEGT. The CDR3 is 15 amino acids.

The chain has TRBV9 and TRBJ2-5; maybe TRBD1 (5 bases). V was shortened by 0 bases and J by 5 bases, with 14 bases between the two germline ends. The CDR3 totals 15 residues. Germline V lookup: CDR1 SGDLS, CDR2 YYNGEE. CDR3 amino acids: CASSVELRGSETQYF. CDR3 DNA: TGTGCCAGCAGCGTAGAACTAAGGGGATCGGAGACCCAGTACTTC.

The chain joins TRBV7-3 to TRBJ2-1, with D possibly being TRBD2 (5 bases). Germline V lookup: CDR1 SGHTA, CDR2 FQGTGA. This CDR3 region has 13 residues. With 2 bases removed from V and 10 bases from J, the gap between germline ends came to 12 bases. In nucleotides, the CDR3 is TGTGCCAGCAGCTTAGCGTTGGGAGCGGAGCAGTTCTTC. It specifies CASSLALGAEQFF.

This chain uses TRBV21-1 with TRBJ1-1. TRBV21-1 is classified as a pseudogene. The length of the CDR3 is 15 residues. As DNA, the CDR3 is TGTGCCAGCAGTGAGTGGATAGCAATTCGCACTGAAGCTTTCTTT. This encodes CASSEWIAIRTEAFF.

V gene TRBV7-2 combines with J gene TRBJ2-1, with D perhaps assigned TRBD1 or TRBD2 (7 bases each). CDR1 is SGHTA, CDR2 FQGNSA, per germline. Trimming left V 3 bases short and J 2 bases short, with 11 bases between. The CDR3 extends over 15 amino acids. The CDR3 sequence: CASSFAGGAYNEQFF. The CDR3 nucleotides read TGTGCCAGCAGCTTTGCAGGGGGGGCCTACAATGAGCAGTTCTTC.

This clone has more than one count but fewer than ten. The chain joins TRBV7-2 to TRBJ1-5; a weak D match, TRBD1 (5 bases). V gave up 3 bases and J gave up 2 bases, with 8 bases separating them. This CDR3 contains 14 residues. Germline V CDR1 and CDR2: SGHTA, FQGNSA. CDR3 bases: TGTGCCAGCAGCTTGGGGGGTGGCAATCAGCCCCAGCATTTT. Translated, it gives CASSLGGGNQPQHF.